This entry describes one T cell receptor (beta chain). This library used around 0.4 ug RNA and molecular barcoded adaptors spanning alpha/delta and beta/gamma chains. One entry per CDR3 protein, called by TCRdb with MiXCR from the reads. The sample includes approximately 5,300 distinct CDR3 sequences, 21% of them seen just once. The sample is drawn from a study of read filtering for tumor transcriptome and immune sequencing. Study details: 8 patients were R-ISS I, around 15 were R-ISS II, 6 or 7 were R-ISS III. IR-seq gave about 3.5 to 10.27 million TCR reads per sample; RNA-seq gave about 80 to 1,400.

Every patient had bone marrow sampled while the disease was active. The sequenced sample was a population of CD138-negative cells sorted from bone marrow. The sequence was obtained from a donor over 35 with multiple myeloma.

Written as DNA, the CDR3 is TGTGCCAGCAGTTCCGGGAGAACCTCCTACAATGAGCAGTTCTTC. The encoded protein is CASSSGRTSYNEQFF. This sequence joins TRBV12-3 or TRBV12-4 and TRBJ2-1, with a weak D call TRBD2 (6 bases). The CDR3 spans 15 residues. V lost 4 bases and J 0 bases, leaving 10 bases between the germline ends.